Below, 8 T cell receptor beta chains from the same sample are listed, as sequenced in a study of neoadjuvant anti-PD-1 for oral cavity cancer. The table came from immunoSEQ multiplex PCR; TCRdb's copy has only in-frame clones and leaves some out. Among some 70,000 clones listed, around 83% were seen once. Indicated time point: after neoadjuvant nivolumab, at surgical resection. The specimen comprised PBMCs, sampled after nivolumab (anti-PD-1) treatment. The receptors stem from a person between 35 and 79 years old with oral cavity squamous cell carcinoma.

The chain joins TRBV7-9 to TRBJ1-1, with 8 bases that match TRBD1. This CDR3 has 14 residues. Germline CDR1 reads SEHNR; CDR2 reads FQNEAQ (reference sequence). After removal of 6 bases from V and 2 bases from J, the junction contained 5 bases not matched to a gene. The CDR3 region is CASRKDRANTEAFF. The CDR3 region has the DNA TGTGCCAGCAGGAAGGACAGGGCCAACACTGAAGCTTTCTTT.

The rearrangement links TRBV27 to TRBJ2-2; D is unclear. The CDR3 covers 14 residues. The V gene lost 2 bases and the J gene lost 0 bases, with 4 bases spanning the gap. CDR1 MNHEY and CDR2 SMNVEV come from the germline V gene (reference sequence). CDR3 residues: CASSLSTNTGELFF. The CDR3 DNA reads as TGTGCCAGCAGTTTAAGTACGAACACCGGGGAGCTGTTTTTT.

The V call is TRBV2, the J call TRBJ2-3; D might be TRBD2 (5 bases). Germline V gene lookup returns CDR1 SNHLY and CDR2 FYNNEI. The CDR3 has 15 residues. Trimming took 6 bases from V and 7 from J, leaving 20 bases between them. The CDR3 reads CASRTGLEVNNTQYF. CDR3 DNA: TGTGCCAGCAGAACTGGCTTGGAGGTCAACAATACGCAGTATTTT. Filled out from reference TRBV2 and TRBJ2-3, the complete variable domain reads EPEVTQTPSHQVTQMGQEVILRCVPISNHLYFYWYRQILGQKVEFLVSFYNNEISEKSEIFDDQFSVERPDGSNFTLKIRSTKLEDSAMYFCASRTGLEVNNTQYFGPGTRLTVL.

This clone was detected only a few times. This rearrangement joins TRBV29-1 to TRBJ1-2, with TRBD1 as a possible D gene (5 bases). Trimming removed 6 bases at V and 8 bases at J, with 13 bases between. The CDR3 is 11 amino acids. The germline V gene encodes CDR1 SQVTM and CDR2 ANQGSEA. CDR3 protein: CSVVGTIGYTF. DNA of the CDR3: TGCAGCGTCGTTGGGACTATCGGCTACACCTTC.

This clone came up once. The chain joins TRBV28 to TRBJ2-7; possible D gene TRBD1, 6 bases. From germline, CDR1 is MDHEN and CDR2 SYDVKM. CDR3 length: 14 amino acids. Trimming pared 4 bases from V and 2 bases from J, leaving 12 bases between. In DNA, the CDR3 is TGTGCCAGCAGTTCTACAGGGAATACCTACGAGCAGTACTTC. This translates into CASSSTGNTYEQYF.

The rearrangement uses TRBV2 and TRBJ2-5, with 7 bases aligning to TRBD2. The CDR3 runs to 16 residues. V dropped 6 bases and J dropped 5; count of bases not matched to a gene: 15. Germline V gene sequence: CDR1 SNHLY, CDR2 FYNNEI. The CDR3 sequence: CASSAVGSSGTETQYF. CDR3 DNA: TGTGCCAGCAGCGCCGTAGGGTCGAGCGGGACGGAGACCCAGTACTTC. Filled out from reference TRBV2 and TRBJ2-5, the complete variable domain reads EPEVTQTPSHQVTQMGQEVILRCVPISNHLYFYWYRQILGQKVEFLVSFYNNEISEKSEIFDDQFSVERPDGSNFTLKIRSTKLEDSAMYFCASSAVGSSGTETQYFGPGTRLLVL.

CDR3 protein: CASSVEVSSGANVLTF. DNA of the CDR3: TGTGCCAGCAGCGTAGAGGTTAGCTCTGGGGCCAACGTCCTGACTTTC. The rearrangement links TRBV9 to TRBJ2-6; D gene ambiguous. The germline V gene has CDR1 SGDLS and CDR2 YYNGEE. The CDR3 is made up of 16 amino acids. V was shortened by 0 bases and J by 0 bases, with 7 bases between the two germline ends.

The sample holds a few counts of this clone. The V call is TRBV5-1, the J call TRBJ1-2; D remains unclear. Between the trimmed V and J ends, which lost 4 bases and 4 bases, there was a span of 11 bases. Germline V gene data show CDR1 as SGHRS and CDR2 as YFSETQ. This CDR3 is 13 amino acids long. Written as DNA, the CDR3 is TGCGCCAGCAGCCCGGTAGCCGTCTATGGCTACACCTTC. Its protein is CASSPVAVYGYTF.